This note documents a single T cell receptor beta chain sequence. The sample comes from a study of T-cell reconstitution after alpha-beta-depleted transplantation in children. Preparation of the TCRbeta library used unique molecular identifiers. TCRdb analysed the PCR reads with MiXCR anew, one entry per CDR3 protein. The sample carries approximately 230,000 distinct CDR3 sequences, approximately 24% recorded once. This CDR3 region has 14 residues. V lost 1 base to trimming and J lost 8 bases, with 14 bases between them. This sequence originates from a female patient aged 2-9 years who had a stem cell transplant for congenital amegakaryocytic thrombocytopenia, so the T cells may come from the graft donor. The V call is TRBV12-3 or TRBV12-4, the J call TRBJ1-2; a weak D match, TRBD1 (5 bases). Source: PBMCs, mostly from graft donor cells, taken 360 days after TCRalphabeta/CD19-depleted stem cell transplant. The CDR3 region has the DNA TGTGCCAGCAGTTTAGTGGGGACCGCTCGAGGCTACACCTTC. Translating it yields CASSLVGTARGYTF.